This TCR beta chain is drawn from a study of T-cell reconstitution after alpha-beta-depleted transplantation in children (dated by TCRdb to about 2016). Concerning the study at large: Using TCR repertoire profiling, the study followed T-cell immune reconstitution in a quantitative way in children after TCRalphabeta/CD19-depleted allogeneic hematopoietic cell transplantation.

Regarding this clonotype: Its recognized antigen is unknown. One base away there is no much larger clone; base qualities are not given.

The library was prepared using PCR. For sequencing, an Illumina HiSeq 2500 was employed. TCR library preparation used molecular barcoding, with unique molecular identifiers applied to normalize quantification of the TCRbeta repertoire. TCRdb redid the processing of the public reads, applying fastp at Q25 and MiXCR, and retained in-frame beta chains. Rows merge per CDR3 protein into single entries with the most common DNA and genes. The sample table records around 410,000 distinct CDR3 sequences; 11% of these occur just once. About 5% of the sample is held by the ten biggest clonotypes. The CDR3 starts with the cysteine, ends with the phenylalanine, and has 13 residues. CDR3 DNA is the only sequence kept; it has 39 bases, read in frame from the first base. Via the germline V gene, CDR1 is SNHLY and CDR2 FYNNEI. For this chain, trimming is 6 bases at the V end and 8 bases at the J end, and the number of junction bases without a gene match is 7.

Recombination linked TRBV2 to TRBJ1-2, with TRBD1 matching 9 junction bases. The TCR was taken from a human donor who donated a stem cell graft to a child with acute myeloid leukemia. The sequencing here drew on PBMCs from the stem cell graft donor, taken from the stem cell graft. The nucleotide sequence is TGTGCCAGCAGGGACAGGGGACTTCGGGGCTACACCTTC. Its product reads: CASRDRGLRGYTF.